Detailed here is one TCR beta chain. Its antigen specificity is not known. No much larger clone is present one base from it, and per-base qualities are unavailable. The data are from a study of blood T cell repertoires in COVID-19 (dated by TCRdb to 2020 to 2022). With regard to the full study: Collaborator samples came from the United States, Italy and Spain and covered acute and convalescent phases of COVID-19. The prospective study material was composed of cDNA or gDNA derived from T cells, B-cell-depleted T cells, or PBMCs. Samples were obtained from the ongoing ImmuneRACE study (first 160 participants) and from about 1,300 subjects provided by 6 global collaborators. Subjects who had been exposed to COVID-19, were actively infected with it, or had recovered from it provided the deeply sampled blood TCRbeta repertoires that made up the dataset. Where available, HLA class I and class II types were taken from metadata supplied by the sample provider and were not determined by assay-based typing. A freely available public database, intended as a resource for researchers studying the immune response to SARS-CoV-2, is where the repertoires were released. The sample metadata nearly always contained a de-identified subject ID, COVID-19 status, age in years and sex.

Overall study results and their limits: How much clinical and demographic metadata was included differed by source and by participant, and the metadata was provided uncurated.

From its cysteine to its phenylalanine, the CDR3 spans 13 amino acids. The DNA shown is the 39-base CDR3, in frame from base 1. V and J are truncated by 5 bases and 2 bases respectively, leaving an intervening sequence of 7 bases. The germline V gene specifies SNHLY as CDR1 and FYNNEI as CDR2. Participants in the prospective study were enrolled through a virtual design, were aged 18 to 89 years, and lived in approximately 25 United States geographic areas. In the prospective study, participants were assigned to cohorts based on the clinical history participants reported in a screening survey and a study questionnaire. Recovered participants in ImmuneRACE Cohort 3 were defined by two consecutive negative NP/OP PCR tests, clearance by a healthcare professional, or resolution of symptoms. Each participant in the prospective study had whole blood, serum and a nasopharyngeal or oropharyngeal swab collected by mobile phlebotomists. Additional blood draws and questionnaires over a 2-month period could optionally be provided by prospective study participants. Before DNA extraction, prospective study blood samples were shipped either frozen or at room temperature.

The immunoSEQ Assay, a bias-controlled multiplex PCR, was used to amplify TCRbeta CDR3 regions from genomic DNA. On the study's bioinformatics: Nucleated cell counts per sample were estimated from amplification of reference gene primers within the assay. To quantify the absolute abundance of each unique TCRbeta CDR3 rearrangement, sequence reads were collapsed and filtered. For each sample, productive Simpson clonality was calculated by taking the square root of Simpson's diversity index across productive rearrangements. Here the immuneACCESS table is served through TCRdb, limited to in-frame sequences with V and J called. Missing clones are a known gap in these copies; in checked studies unresolved V genes cover under half, and the rest lacks a known reason. The D gene and trimming were derived from the DNA, and the V and J assignments and clone size from that table. The sample includes around 300,000 clones, with over 85% observed a single time. Over 8.5% of the sample lies in the top ten.

Specimen: PBMCs or T cells enriched from blood (not recorded which). The sequence joins TRBV2 to TRBJ1-3, and perhaps TRBD1 as D gene, on 6 matching bases. This sequence was found in a young woman who had recovered from COVID-19. The CDR3 amino acid sequence is: CASSQGTGNTIYF. The DNA sequence is TGTGCCAGCAGTCAGGGGACTGGAAACACCATATATTTT.